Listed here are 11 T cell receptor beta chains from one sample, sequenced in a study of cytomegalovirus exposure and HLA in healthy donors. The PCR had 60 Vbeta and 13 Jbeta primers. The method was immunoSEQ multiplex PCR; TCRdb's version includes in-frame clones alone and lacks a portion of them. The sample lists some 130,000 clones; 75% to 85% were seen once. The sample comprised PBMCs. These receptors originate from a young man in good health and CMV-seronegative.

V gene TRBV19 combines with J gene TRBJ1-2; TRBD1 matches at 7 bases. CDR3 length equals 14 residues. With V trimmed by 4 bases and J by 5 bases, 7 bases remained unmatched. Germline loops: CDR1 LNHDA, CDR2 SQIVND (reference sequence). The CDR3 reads CASSTPGRGYGYTF. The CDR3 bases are TGTGCCAGTAGTACCCCGGGCAGGGGGTATGGCTACACCTTC.

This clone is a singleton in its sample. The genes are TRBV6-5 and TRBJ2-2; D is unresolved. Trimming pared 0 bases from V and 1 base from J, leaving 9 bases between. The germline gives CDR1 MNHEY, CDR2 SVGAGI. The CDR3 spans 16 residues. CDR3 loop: CASSYSVRVNTGELFF. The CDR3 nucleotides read TGTGCCAGCAGTTACTCGGTTCGGGTGAACACCGGGGAGCTGTTTTTT.

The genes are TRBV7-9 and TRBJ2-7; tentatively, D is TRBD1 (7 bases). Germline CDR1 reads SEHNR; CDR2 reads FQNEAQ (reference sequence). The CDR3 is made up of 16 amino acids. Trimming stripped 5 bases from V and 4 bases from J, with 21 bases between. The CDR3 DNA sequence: TGTGCCAGCAGCGAAACCTTAAACAGGGGACTTTACGAGCAGTACTTC. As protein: CASSETLNRGLYEQYF.

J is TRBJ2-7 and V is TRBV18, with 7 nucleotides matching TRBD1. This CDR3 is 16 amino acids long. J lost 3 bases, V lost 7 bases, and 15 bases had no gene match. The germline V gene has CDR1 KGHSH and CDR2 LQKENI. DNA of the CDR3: TGTGCCAGCTACGCCGGGACAGCTTACAGATTCTACGAGCAGTACTTC. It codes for CASYAGTAYRFYEQYF.

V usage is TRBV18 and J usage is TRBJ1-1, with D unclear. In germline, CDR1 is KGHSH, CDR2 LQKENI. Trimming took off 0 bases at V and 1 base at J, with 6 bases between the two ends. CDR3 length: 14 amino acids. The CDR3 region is CASSPPAQNTEAFF. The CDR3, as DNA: TGTGCCAGCTCACCACCCGCACAGAACACTGAAGCTTTCTTT. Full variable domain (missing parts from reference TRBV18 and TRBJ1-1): NAGVMQNPRHLVRRRGQEARLRCSPMKGHSHVYWYRQLPEEGLKFMVYLQKENIIDESGMPKERFSAEFPKEGPSILRIQQVVRGDSAAYFCASSPPAQNTEAFFGQGTRLTVV.

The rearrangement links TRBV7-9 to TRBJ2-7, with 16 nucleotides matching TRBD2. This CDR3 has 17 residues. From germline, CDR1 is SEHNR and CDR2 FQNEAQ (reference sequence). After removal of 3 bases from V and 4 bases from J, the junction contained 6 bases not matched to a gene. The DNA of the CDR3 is TGTGCCAGCAGCTTGGGGACTAGCGGGAGGGACATGTACGAGCAGTACTTC. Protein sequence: CASSLGTSGRDMYEQYF. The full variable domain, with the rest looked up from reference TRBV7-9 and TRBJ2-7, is DTGVSQNPRHKITKRGQNVTFRCDPISEHNRLYWYRQTLGQGPEFLTYFQNEAQLEKSRLLSDRFSAERPKGSFSTLEIQRTEQGDSAMYLCASSLGTSGRDMYEQYFGPGTRLTVT.

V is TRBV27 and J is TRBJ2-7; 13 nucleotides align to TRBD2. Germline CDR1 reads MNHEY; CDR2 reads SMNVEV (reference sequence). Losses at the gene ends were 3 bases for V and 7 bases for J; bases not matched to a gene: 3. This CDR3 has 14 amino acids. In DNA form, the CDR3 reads TGTGCCAGCAGTTTGGGACTAGCGGGACAAGAGCAGTACTTC. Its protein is CASSLGLAGQEQYF.

The CDR3 here is CASSSGTSFYEQYF. The CDR3 region has the DNA TGTGCCAGCAGCTCAGGGACTAGCTTTTACGAGCAGTACTTC. This sequence joins TRBV9 and TRBJ2-7; 9 nucleotides match TRBD2. CDR3 length: 14 amino acids. Germline V gene sequence: CDR1 SGDLS, CDR2 YYNGEE. Losses at the gene ends were 4 bases for V and 4 bases for J; bases not matched to a gene: 6.

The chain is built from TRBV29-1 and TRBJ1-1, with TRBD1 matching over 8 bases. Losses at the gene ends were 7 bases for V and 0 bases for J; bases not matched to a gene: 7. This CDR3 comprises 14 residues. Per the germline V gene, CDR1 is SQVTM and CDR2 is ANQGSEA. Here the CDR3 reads CSGYRGGLNTEAFF. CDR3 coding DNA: TGCAGCGGGTACAGGGGGGGGTTGAACACTGAAGCTTTCTTT.

The CDR3 protein is CSVDEGAETQYF. In nucleotides, the CDR3 is TGCAGCGTTGACGAGGGGGCGGAGACCCAGTACTTC. The chain links TRBV29-1 to TRBJ2-5; 7 nucleotides match TRBD1. The CDR3 has 12 residues. V lost 3 bases and J lost 5; bases outside the gene matches: 3. In germline, CDR1 is SQVTM, CDR2 ANQGSEA.

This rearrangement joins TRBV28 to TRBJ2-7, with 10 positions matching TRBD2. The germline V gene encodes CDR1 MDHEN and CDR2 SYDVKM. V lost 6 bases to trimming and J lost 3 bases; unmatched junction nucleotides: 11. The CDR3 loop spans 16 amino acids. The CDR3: CASRSITSGTFYEQYF. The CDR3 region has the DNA TGTGCCAGCAGATCCATCACTAGCGGGACGTTCTACGAGCAGTACTTC.